A single sample gave rise to the 30 T cell receptor beta chains below, sequenced in a study of OX40 agonist ivuxolimab in advanced cancers. The method was immunoSEQ multiplex PCR; TCRdb's version includes in-frame clones alone and lacks a portion of them. The table includes more than 85,000 clones, just under 85% detected once. The sample in question was CD4+ or CD8+ T cells sorted from blood, obtained in a trial of the OX40 agonist ivuxolimab. The receptors come from an adult with an advanced solid tumor such as melanoma, head and neck, liver or kidney cancer.

The chain links TRBV6-5 to TRBJ1-6; TRBD1 is a possible D gene (5 bases). Trimming cost V 6 bases and J 9 bases, with 15 bases left between them. The germline gives CDR1 MNHEY, CDR2 SVGAGI. The CDR3 totals 14 residues. The DNA for the CDR3 is TGTGCCAGCAGGTCTGGACAACGAGGTTCACCCCTCCACTTT. It specifies CASRSGQRGSPLHF.

The chain employs TRBV5-1 and TRBJ1-4; D possibly corresponds to TRBD1 (5 bases). This CDR3 spans 14 amino acids. In germline, CDR1 is SGHRS, CDR2 YFSETQ. Trimming pared 5 bases from V and 12 bases from J, leaving 20 bases between. The CDR3 protein is CASRRGRETGELFF. CDR3 bases: TGCGCCAGCAGACGAGGCAGGGAGACGGGGGAACTGTTTTTT.

This chain joins TRBV6-5 and TRBJ2-3; D may be TRBD1 (6 bases). Trimming shortened V by 5 bases and J by 0 bases, and 12 bases separated the two germline ends. The CDR3 is 15 amino acids. Germline values: CDR1 MNHEY, CDR2 SVGAGI. The CDR3 loop reads CASSRGHPSTDTQYF. The CDR3 DNA reads as TGTGCCAGCAGTCGGGGACACCCAAGCACAGATACGCAGTATTTT.

V is TRBV7-3 and J is TRBJ2-7, with D perhaps being TRBD1 or TRBD2 (6 bases each). Germline values: CDR1 SGHTA, CDR2 FQGTGA. This CDR3 comprises 13 residues. Trimming shortened V by 1 base and J by 4 bases, and 8 bases separated the two germline ends. Here the CDR3 reads CASSLRGGYEQYF. The CDR3 DNA reads TGTGCCAGCAGCTTAAGAGGGGGGTACGAGCAGTACTTC.

This chain connects TRBV28 to TRBJ2-7; no reliable D call. With 2 bases removed from V and 0 bases from J, the gap between germline ends came to 11 bases. This CDR3 has 15 residues. CDR1 is MDHEN and CDR2 is SYDVKM in the germline V gene. The CDR3: CASSLPTTSSYEQYF. In DNA form, the CDR3 reads TGTGCCAGCAGTTTACCGACAACGAGCTCCTACGAGCAGTACTTC. The whole variable domain, filled in from reference TRBV28 and TRBJ2-7, reads DVKVTQSSRYLVKRTGEKVFLECVQDMDHENMFWYRQDPGLGLRLIYFSYDVKMKEKGDIPEGYSVSREKKERFSLILESASTNQTSMYLCASSLPTTSSYEQYFGPGTRLTVT.

V usage is TRBV6-6 and J usage is TRBJ2-2, with TRBD1 matching 7 bases. The J segment lost 0 bases and the V segment lost 9 bases, leaving 4 bases of the junction unmatched. CDR3 length: 14 amino acids. Germline CDR1 MNHNY, CDR2 SVGAGI (reference sequence). CDR3 loop: CASAGTANTGELFF. The DNA for the CDR3 is TGTGCCAGTGCCGGGACAGCGAACACCGGGGAGCTGTTTTTT.

The genes are TRBV2 and TRBJ2-1; 7 bases align to TRBD2. The CDR3 is 14 residues long. Trimming cost V 6 bases and J 8 bases; bases outside gene matches: 10. Germline V gives CDR1 SNHLY, CDR2 FYNNEI. The DNA for the CDR3 is TGTGCCAGCAGCGTGGGAGGGCCCCGGGATGAGCAGTTCTTC. Encoded protein: CASSVGGPRDEQFF. The whole variable domain, remainder taken from reference TRBV2 and TRBJ2-1, is EPEVTQTPSHQVTQMGQEVILRCVPISNHLYFYWYRQILGQKVEFLVSFYNNEISEKSEIFDDQFSVERPDGSNFTLKIRSTKLEDSAMYFCASSVGGPRDEQFFGPGTRLTVL.

V and J are TRBV19 and TRBJ1-5; D possibly corresponds to TRBD1 (5 bases). Germline V gene data show CDR1 as LNHDA and CDR2 as SQIVND (reference sequence). This CDR3 has 16 amino acids. Deletions cut 6 bases from V and 0 bases from J, with 15 bases between. For the CDR3, the DNA is TGTGCCAGTAGCCTGGACACCGCCTATAGCAATCAGCCCCAGCATTTT. Its protein is CASSLDTAYSNQPQHF.

The J gene is TRBJ1-4, the V gene TRBV28, with a possible D match to TRBD1 (5 bases). V was shortened by 6 bases and J by 13 bases, with 12 bases between the two germline ends. The CDR3 runs 11 residues. Per germline, CDR1 MDHEN and CDR2 SYDVKM. The DNA for the CDR3 is TGTGCCAGCAGCCGACGGAGGGGACTGTTTTTT. Its translation: CASSRRRGLFF.

V usage is TRBV2 and J usage is TRBJ2-3, with D possibly TRBD2 on 5 matching bases. The V gene's germline CDR1 is SNHLY and CDR2 FYNNEI. The CDR3 has 14 residues. Trimming took off 6 bases at V and 5 bases at J, with 15 bases between the two ends. CDR3 protein: CASSLGPRGDTQYF. CDR3 DNA: TGTGCCAGCAGCCTGGGTCCCCGGGGAGATACGCAGTATTTT.

The rearrangement uses TRBV19 and TRBJ2-3; possibly TRBD1 for D (6 bases). The CDR3 loop spans 13 amino acids. Germline V gene lookup returns CDR1 LNHDA and CDR2 SQIVND (reference sequence). V was trimmed by 3 bases and J by 8 bases, leaving 12 bases between them. CDR3 DNA sequence: TGTGCCAGTAGTATGGACAGCTCGCCTACGCAGTATTTT. Protein: CASSMDSSPTQYF.

This chain joins TRBV19 and TRBJ1-6; 9 bases are a match to TRBD1. After removal of 3 bases from V and 10 bases from J, the junction contained 4 bases not matched to a gene. Germline CDR1 and CDR2: LNHDA and SQIVND (reference sequence). This CDR3 contains 14 residues. CDR3 nucleotides: TGTGCCAGTAGTATTGGGGGACAGGGATCACCCCTCCACTTT. It encodes CASSIGGQGSPLHF.

This rearrangement joins TRBV19 to TRBJ2-3; D is undetermined. Trimming left V 5 bases short and J 5 bases short, with 11 bases between. The CDR3 has 13 amino acids. CDR1 is LNHDA, CDR2 SQIVND, per germline (reference sequence). The DNA of the CDR3 is TGTGCCAGTAGTCGGACCATAAGAGATACGCAGTATTTT. This sequence encodes CASSRTIRDTQYF.

This clone appeared a few times. V is TRBV28 and J is TRBJ2-7; unclear D gene. The germline gives CDR1 MDHEN, CDR2 SYDVKM. The CDR3 length is 11 residues. Between the trimmed V and J ends, which lost 3 bases and 8 bases, there was a span of 8 bases. The CDR3, as DNA: TGTGCCAGCAGTTTTACGGTACAGCAGTACTTC. This translates into CASSFTVQQYF.

This clone has a handful of counts. The chain carries TRBV28 and TRBJ1-2, with 9 bases identical to TRBD1. Germline-derived CDR1 and CDR2 are MDHEN and SYDVKM. Trimming took 1 base from V and 2 from J; bases not matched to a gene: 8. The CDR3 runs 17 residues. The CDR3 DNA follows: TGTGCCAGCAGTTTATTTCCGATCGGGACAGGGAACTATGGCTACACCTTC. Its translation is CASSLFPIGTGNYGYTF.

The V and J genes are TRBV11-3 and TRBJ2-1; tentative D call: TRBD1 (6 bases). Germline CDR1 reads SGHNT; CDR2 reads YENEEA. CDR3 size: 14 residues. V was cut by 4 bases and J by 8 bases, with 15 bases left in between. CDR3 nucleotides: TGTGCCAGCAGCTCAGGGGCTAGTTGGGATGAGCAGTTCTTC. Translated, it gives CASSSGASWDEQFF.

V is TRBV6-5 and J is TRBJ1-1; D is ambiguous. With 5 bases removed from V and 5 bases from J, the gap between germline ends came to 12 bases. The germline V gene has CDR1 MNHEY and CDR2 SVGAGI. The CDR3 sequence is 13 residues long. The CDR3 is CASSTSTGTEAFF. The CDR3, as DNA: TGTGCCAGCAGTACGTCCACGGGGACTGAAGCTTTCTTT.

This clone was detected once. Other nucleotide sequences from this sample produce the same CDR3. The rearrangement uses TRBV19 and TRBJ1-3, with D unclear. Germline assignment: CDR1 LNHDA and CDR2 SQIVND (reference sequence). This CDR3 contains 15 residues. Trimming took off 7 bases at V and 0 bases at J, with 13 bases between the two ends. Here the CDR3 reads CASTAGRASGNTIYF. CDR3 nucleotide sequence: TGTGCCAGTACTGCGGGGAGGGCCTCTGGAAACACCATATATTTT.

The V and J genes are TRBV7-8 and TRBJ2-5; 8 bases line up with TRBD1. The CDR3 covers 15 residues. Per germline, CDR1 SGHVS and CDR2 FQNEAQ. Unmatched junction bases numbered 2, after V lost 2 bases and J lost 0 bases. In nucleotides, the CDR3 is TGTGCCAGCAGCTTAAGGACAGGGTACCAAGAGACCCAGTACTTC. Protein sequence: CASSLRTGYQETQYF.

The gene calls are TRBV6-5 and TRBJ2-2, with 10 bases identical to TRBD2. This CDR3 spans 15 amino acids. Per the germline V gene, CDR1 is MNHEY and CDR2 is SVGAGI. The junction had 12 bases not matched to a gene; V was cut back by 6 bases and J by 11 bases. The CDR3 DNA follows: TGTGCCAGCAGACCTCAGCGGGGGGGCCAGAGAGAGCTGTTTTTT. As protein: CASRPQRGGQRELFF.

This chain links TRBV5-1 with TRBJ2-3, with D possibly called TRBD1 or TRBD2 (6 bases each). The V end lost 5 bases, the J end lost 2 bases, and 12 bases lay between the germline ends. The CDR3 spans 14 residues. Germline CDR1 SGHRS, CDR2 YFSETQ. CDR3 loop: CASSPQGLTDTQYF. CDR3 coding DNA: TGCGCCAGCAGTCCACAGGGACTCACAGATACGCAGTATTTT.

The chain has TRBV14 and TRBJ2-5, with D maybe TRBD2 (5 bases). Trimming stripped 0 bases from V and 6 bases from J, with 11 bases between. The CDR3 spans 14 residues. Germline CDR1 and CDR2: SGHDN and FVKESK. The DNA for the CDR3 is TGTGCCAGCAGCCAAGACGAGGGTTGGAAGACCCAGTACTTC. Its protein is CASSQDEGWKTQYF.

The chain's CDR3 is CASSIPSGPREAFF. The CDR3 DNA is TGTGCCAGTAGTATCCCCTCCGGGCCCAGGGAAGCTTTCTTT. The chain links TRBV19 to TRBJ1-1; D unclear. Germline CDR1 is LNHDA and CDR2 is SQIVND (reference sequence). The CDR3 contains 14 residues. V was trimmed by 3 bases and J by 8 bases, leaving 16 bases between them.

This chain links TRBV5-4 with TRBJ2-1; no firm D call. With 4 bases removed from V and 6 bases from J, the gap between germline ends came to 11 bases. CDR1 and CDR2 from the germline V gene are SGHNT and YYREEE (reference sequence). This CDR3 is built from 13 residues. Here the CDR3 DNA reads TGTGCCAGCAGCAATACGTCCCCCAATGAGCAGTTCTTC. It yields the protein CASSNTSPNEQFF.

The rearrangement joins TRBV7-2 to TRBJ1-5; perhaps TRBD1 as D (5 bases). Deletions cut 3 bases from V and 0 bases from J, with 9 bases between. The germline V gene has CDR1 SGHTA and CDR2 FQGNSA. The CDR3 contains 15 residues. The CDR3: CASSFGGYSNQPQHF. CDR3 sequence (DNA): TGTGCCAGCAGCTTTGGGGGTTATAGCAATCAGCCCCAGCATTTT.

In this sample, this clone turned up a few times. The chain recombines TRBV28 with TRBJ2-5; D could derive from TRBD1 or TRBD2 (5 bases each). Trimming shortened V by 8 bases and J by 5 bases, and 18 bases separated the two germline ends. The germline V gene encodes CDR1 MDHEN and CDR2 SYDVKM. The CDR3 is made up of 14 amino acids. The CDR3 spells CASGGQDGEETQYF. For the CDR3, the DNA is TGTGCCAGCGGGGGTCAGGATGGAGAGGAGACCCAGTACTTC.

The V gene is TRBV4-1, the J gene TRBJ2-7; no definite D call. Per germline, CDR1 MGHRA and CDR2 YSYEKL. The ends were cut back, 0 bases at V and 0 bases at J, with 12 bases in the middle. This CDR3 comprises 16 residues. CDR3 nucleotides: TGCGCCAGCAGCCAAGATCAAGCAAGAAGCTCCTACGAGCAGTACTTC. It specifies CASSQDQARSSYEQYF.

The J gene is TRBJ2-5, the V gene TRBV9; D is possibly TRBD2 (6 bases). Between the trimmed V and J ends, which lost 7 bases and 5 bases, there was a span of 21 bases. Germline V gives CDR1 SGDLS, CDR2 YYNGEE. The CDR3 runs 15 residues. CDR3: CASSPGVSRYETQYF. The CDR3 nucleotides are TGTGCCAGCTCCCCGGGGGTCAGCCGATACGAGACCCAGTACTTC.

This clone was detected once. The V and J genes are TRBV10-1 and TRBJ2-1; D is possibly TRBD2 (5 bases). Germline V gene sequence: CDR1 WNHNN, CDR2 SYGVQD (reference sequence). The germline V and J ends were trimmed by 6 bases and 0 bases, with 24 bases remaining between them. The CDR3 is 19 residues long. The chain's CDR3 is CASSRWGEHGYSSYNEQFF. CDR3 nucleotides: TGCGCCAGCAGCAGGTGGGGAGAGCATGGTTATAGCTCCTACAATGAGCAGTTCTTC.

This chain uses TRBV5-6 with TRBJ1-1; the D is unclear. The germline gives CDR1 SGHDT, CDR2 YYEEEE. Trimming removed 2 bases from V and 10 bases from J, with 18 bases in between. This CDR3 is built from 14 residues. The CDR3 DNA follows: TGTGCCAGCAGCTTAAGAGGACGACCGGCAGCAGCTTTCTTT. The encoded protein is CASSLRGRPAAAFF.